This is a list of T cell receptor beta chains from one sample in a study of CD8 T cells in Susac syndrome. Via MiXCR, TCRdb re-called the immunoSEQ multiplex PCR reads, giving one row per CDR3 protein. Altogether approximately 160,000 distinct CDR3 sequences are present, over 85% being singletons, with the ten largest covering just over 0.13%. Specimen: CD4+ T cells from PBMCs. Source of these receptors: a human donor in good health. The conserved cysteine and the conserved F or W are not part of the CDR3 here. The order of the fields is V gene, CDR3 length, J gene, CDR3 protein.

TRBV12-3/TRBV12-4	12	TRBJ2-7	ASMARGPSYEQY
TRBV11-2	11	TRBJ2-7	ASSLGRGAEQY
TRBV5-4	13	TRBJ1-5	ASSLAPHSNQPQH
TRBV18	10	TRBJ1-1	ASHGQTPEAF
TRBV7-9	14	TRBJ1-6	ASSLERGGIIFPLH
TRBV4-1	13	TRBJ1-4	ASSQDGTAHEKLF
TRBV10-3	12	TRBJ1-1	AISESVGGTEAF
TRBV5-6	10	TRBJ1-1	ASSLSDTEAF
TRBV7-8	12	TRBJ2-2	ASSLGSQAGELF
TRBV29-1	11	TRBJ2-7	SVELADSYEQY
TRBV7-3	14	TRBJ1-6	ASSLTGDAYNSPLH
TRBV7-9	12	TRBJ2-7	ASSLLEESYEQY
TRBV6-1	12	TRBJ1-3	ASTALSSGNTIY
TRBV29-1	8	TRBJ1-1	SASDREAF
TRBV7-2	12	TRBJ2-3	ASSSGTGSDTQY
TRBV29-1	10	TRBJ2-7	SVEVTGYEQY
TRBV6-4	13	TRBJ2-3	ASSVKGVSTDTQY
TRBV29-1	12	TRBJ2-3	SVGGTGVVDTQY
TRBV5-1	11	TRBJ1-2	ASSLVTTNGYT
TRBV5-1	12	TRBJ2-7	ASSPMTGVNEQY
TRBV6-5	15	TRBJ1-2	ASSYSSGGPSNYGYT
TRBV6-4	13	TRBJ1-1	ASSAKPAGHTEAF
TRBV4-2	12	TRBJ1-6	ASRQTREEGSLH
TRBV4-2	13	TRBJ2-3	ASSGVAGGQDTQY
TRBV29-1	11	TRBJ1-1	SVAPRRSTEAF
TRBV29-1	11	TRBJ1-1	SALTGSNTEAF
TRBV24-1	12	TRBJ2-3	ATAPGTAGDTQY
TRBV4-1	14	TRBJ2-1	ASSQVRTGGHNEQF
TRBV6-5	12	TRBJ2-7	ASSYGQVTYEQY
TRBV5-6	12	TRBJ2-2	ASRSGRSTGELF
TRBV7-9	11	TRBJ2-3	ASSLVRTDTQY
TRBV10-2	12	TRBJ2-7	ASKTRDSSYEQY
TRBV13	12	TRBJ2-1	ASSLRDIYNEQF
TRBV18	11	TRBJ1-5	ASSPDGTGPQH
TRBV5-1	13	TRBJ2-5	ASSPGTGSQETQY
TRBV7-9	12	TRBJ2-7	ASSLVGTSYEQY
TRBV5-1	11	TRBJ2-7	ASSPGPSGEQY
TRBV30	11	TRBJ2-3	AWTSDSQDTQY
TRBV20-1	10	TRBJ1-6	SAGGQNSPLH
TRBV2	14	TRBJ1-4	ASTFHGPQLDEKLF
TRBV12-3/TRBV12-4	11	TRBJ2-7	ASQRTGVEEQY
TRBV12-3/TRBV12-4	11	TRBJ1-2	ASSLQVRGGYT
TRBV9	13	TRBJ1-3	ASSGDAFSGNTIY
TRBV6-6	13	TRBJ2-5	ASSYGLGIEETQY
TRBV6-4	11	TRBJ1-2	ASSEGQGDSYT
TRBV9	11	TRBJ2-3	ASSVWATDTQY
TRBV7-3	11	TRBJ1-1	ASSLTLRDEAF